This TCR beta chain came from a study of blood T cell repertoires in COVID-19. Study context: COVID-19 samples, acute and convalescent, were from the United States, Italy and Spain.

Sequenced by immunoSEQ multiplex PCR; TCRdb stores in-frame clones only, minus some. The sample lists about 45,000 clones, just under 70% occurring once. The V gene end was trimmed by 10 bases and the J gene end by 2 bases; junction bases not matched to a gene: 16. This CDR3 has 16 amino acids. Sequenced material: peripheral blood. The receptor was derived from a man older than 75 with acute or convalescent COVID-19. J is TRBJ2-5 and V is TRBV23-1; 7 bases match TRBD2. Being an ORF, TRBV23-1 has a function that is uncertain. CDR3 coding DNA: TGCGCCATCGCTATGGGGGGGGGAGGTACACAAGAGACCCAGTACTTC. It specifies CAIAMGGGGTQETQYF.